This passage covers 9 T cell receptor beta chains from one sample sequenced in a study of CD8 T cells in ankylosing spondylitis. General study findings and limits: What seemed typical of ankylosing spondylitis blood was a TCR beta motif built from several highly homologous variants.

For these TCRs, the target antigens are not known. A single record per CDR3 protein comes from TCRdb applying MiXCR to the 5' RACE reads. Of over 600,000 distinct CDR3 sequences in the sample, 15% to 20% were seen once. The sequencing sample was made of blood, either unsorted or a sorted T cell fraction (not recorded which). The receptors stem from a male donor with ankylosing spondylitis.

The chain is built from TRBV4-2 and TRBJ1-2; tentatively, D is TRBD1 (5 bases). In germline, CDR1 is LGHNA, CDR2 YNFKEQ. V shed 0 bases and J shed 2 bases, with 13 bases lying between them. The CDR3 extends over 16 amino acids. CDR3 loop: CASSQDQGGMNYGYTF. In nucleotides, the CDR3 is TGTGCCAGCAGCCAAGATCAGGGTGGGATGAACTATGGCTACACCTTC.

The V call is TRBV5-1, the J call TRBJ2-6, with D perhaps assigned TRBD1 or TRBD2 (5 bases each). This CDR3 comprises 19 residues. Germline CDR1 is SGHRS and CDR2 is YFSETQ. Deletions cut 1 base from V and 0 bases from J, with 17 bases between. CDR3 DNA sequence: TGCGCCAGCAGCTTGACCAGAGGGGCTATCGACTCTGGGGCCAACGTCCTGACTTTC. It encodes CASSLTRGAIDSGANVLTF.

This clonotype came up many times. At one end, the junction sequence differs from germline, possibly due to a read error. The chain uses TRBV12-3 or TRBV12-4 and TRBJ2-7, with TRBD2 matching over 12 bases. The CDR3 sequence is 14 residues long. The CDR3 loop reads CASSLAGGGYEQYF. The CDR3 DNA reads as TGTGCCAGCAGTCTAGCGGGAGGGGGATACGAGCAGTACTTC.

The chain uses TRBV28 and TRBJ1-5, with D hard to call. Trimming pared 3 bases from V and 5 bases from J, leaving 17 bases between. There are 16 residues in the CDR3. Germline CDR1 MDHEN, CDR2 SYDVKM. CDR3 sequence (DNA): TGTGCCAGCAGTTTGGGCCGACGCGGGAGGGATCAGCCCCAGCATTTT. This sequence encodes CASSLGRRGRDQPQHF.

This chain connects TRBV6-1 to TRBJ1-5; tentatively, D is TRBD1 (6 bases). CDR3 size: 19 residues. V gave up 0 bases and J gave up 2 bases, with 20 bases separating them. Germline CDR1 reads MNHNS; CDR2 reads SASEGT. The CDR3 region is CASSEASFQGTIRNQPQHF. CDR3 nucleotide sequence: TGTGCCAGCAGTGAAGCCTCCTTTCAGGGGACCATTCGCAATCAGCCCCAGCATTTT.

This chain joins TRBV9 and TRBJ1-6; 7 positions match TRBD1. The V gene end was trimmed by 3 bases and the J gene end by 7 bases; junction bases not matched to a gene: 13. The CDR3 length is 17 residues. CDR1 is SGDLS, CDR2 YYNGEE, per germline. The DNA for the CDR3 is TGTGCCAGCAGCGGAGGACAGGAGTATTGGACAAATTCACCCCTCCACTTT. It encodes CASSGGQEYWTNSPLHF.

This clonotype has only a few counts. CDR3 amino acids: CASSYSSAGASTDTQYF. CDR3 bases: TGTGCCAGCAGTTACTCTTCGGCGGGGGCCTCCACAGATACGCAGTATTTT. This chain connects TRBV6-5 to TRBJ2-3, with D possibly being TRBD2 (7 bases). CDR1 and CDR2 from the germline V gene are MNHEY and SVGAGI. There are 17 residues in the CDR3. V lost 0 bases and J lost 2, with 15 bases in between.

The chain links TRBV5-1 to TRBJ1-1; unclear D gene. The CDR3 runs to 11 residues. Trimming shortened V by 7 bases and J by 7 bases, and 11 bases separated the two germline ends. Germline V gene data show CDR1 as SGHRS and CDR2 as YFSETQ. CDR3 loop: CASLGWGEAFF. The CDR3 bases are TGCGCCAGCCTGGGGTGGGGTGAAGCTTTCTTT.

As for this clonotype: Since a much larger clone is just one base distant, this may be a read error. The gene calls are TRBV7-9 and TRBJ2-1; 8 nucleotides line up with TRBD1. Germline CDR1 reads SEHNR; CDR2 reads FQNEAQ (reference sequence). V lost 5 bases and J lost 5; bases outside the gene matches: 5. The length of the CDR3 is 14 residues. CDR3 amino acids: CASSHRDRNNEQFF. The CDR3 DNA follows: TGTGCCAGCAGCCACCGGGACAGGAACAATGAGCAGTTCTTC. The full variable domain, its missing parts supplied by reference TRBV7-9 and TRBJ2-1, is DTGVSQNPRHKITKRGQNVTFRCDPISEHNRLYWYRQTLGQGPEFLTYFQNEAQLEKSRLLSDRFSAERPKGSFSTLEIQRTEQGDSAMYLCASSHRDRNNEQFFGPGTRLTVL.